Listed below are T cell receptor beta chains from one sample, sequenced in a study of T-cell reconstitution after alpha-beta-depleted transplantation in children. TCRdb recomputed calls from the PCR reads with MiXCR, one row per CDR3 protein. The sample yields 440,000 or so distinct CDR3 sequences, roughly 43% seen once. The specimen was PBMCs, collected before TCRalphabeta/CD19-depleted stem cell transplant. The receptors derive from a girl aged 2-10 years with aplastic anemia, due to receive a stem cell transplant. Both conserved end residues are part of each CDR3. D genes are given only for firm matches. Not every row has a clone size; where given, it reads once, few, many or a size class.

>.|few|TRBV6-1|TRBJ2-1
TGTGCCAGCAGCTCCCGGCGCCTAGCGTCTTACAATGAGCAGTTCTTC
CASSSRRLASYNEQFF
>.|once|TRBV20-1|TRBJ1-4
TGCAGTGCCCTTTCCACGGGATCGGGTGAAAAACTGTTTTTT
CSALSTGSGEKLFF
>TRBD1|.|TRBV28|TRBJ1-5
TGTGCCAGCACTTTCCAGGGGGCAATTCAGCCCCAGCATTTT
CASTFQGAIQPQHF
>.|.|TRBV5-5|TRBJ2-5
TGTGCCAGCAGTGAAACCGTCCCTAGGGAGACCCAGTACTTC
CASSETVPRETQYF
>.|.|TRBV20-1|TRBJ1-2
TGCAGAGTCGAAGCCCGGGACACGACTAACTATGGCTACACCTTC
CRVEARDTTNYGYTF
>TRBD2|many|TRBV5-1|TRBJ2-1
TGCGCCAGCAGCTTACCCGGGACTAGCGGGGGCTACAATGAGCAGTTCTTC
CASSLPGTSGGYNEQFF
>.|.|TRBV28|TRBJ2-3
TGTGCCAGCAGTTCCCAAGAGGCAGGAGCGGACACAGATACGCAGTATTTT
CASSSQEAGADTDTQYF
>.|.|TRBV28|TRBJ2-7
TGTGCCAGCAGTTTATACAGGGCCAGCCACGAGCAGTACTTC
CASSLYRASHEQYF
>TRBD2|.|TRBV27|TRBJ2-5
TGTGCCAGCAGTTTATCGAGAGTCCGGGCGGCGGGAGAAGAAGAGACCCAGTACTTC
CASSLSRVRAAGEEETQYF
>TRBD1|.|TRBV5-1|TRBJ2-5
TGCGCCAGCAGCTTGTCAGGGGGAGAGCAAGAGACCCAGTACTTC
CASSLSGGEQETQYF
>.|.|TRBV6-1|TRBJ2-2
TGTGCCAGCAAGAATACCGGGTCAGGGAACACCGGGGAGCTGTTTTTT
CASKNTGSGNTGELFF
>.|many|TRBV20-1|TRBJ2-7
TGCAGTGCCATAAGGGGATACGAGCAGTACTTC
CSAIRGYEQYF
>TRBD2|.|TRBV10-3|TRBJ2-1
TGTGCCATCCGGCCTAGCGGGAACTCCTACAATGAGCAGTTCTTC
CAIRPSGNSYNEQFF
>.|.|TRBV5-1|TRBJ1-2
TGCGCCAGCAGCTTTATCCCGCGAGATGGCTACACCTTC
CASSFIPRDGYTF
>.|.|TRBV5-1|TRBJ1-5
TGCGCCAGCAGCGTGAATAGCAATCAGCCCCAGCATTTT
CASSVNSNQPQHF
>TRBD1|many|TRBV20-1|TRBJ2-5
TGCAGTGCTTTCCGACAGGGGTTTGCGGAGACCCAGTACTTC
CSAFRQGFAETQYF
>TRBD2|once|TRBV18|TRBJ2-3
TGTGCCAGCTCCCCTAGAGGGACTAGCGGCACAGATACGCAGTATTTT
CASSPRGTSGTDTQYF
>.|many|TRBV20-1|TRBJ2-7
TGCAGTGCTAGTGGCGGGTTCTACGAGCAGTACTTC
CSASGGFYEQYF
>.|many|TRBV21-1|TRBJ2-1
TGTGCCAGCAGCAAAGAAGTCGGGCTAGCGGGAGGAGATACATACAATGAGCAGTTCTTC
CASSKEVGLAGGDTYNEQFF
>TRBD1|.|TRBV9|TRBJ2-1
TGTGCCAGCAGCCCCATTTACGGACAGGGTGAGCAGAATGAGCAGTTCTTC
CASSPIYGQGEQNEQFF
>.|.|TRBV5-6|TRBJ1-1
TGTGCCAGCAGACTAACGGTAGACACTGAAGCTTTCTTT
CASRLTVDTEAFF
>.|few|TRBV7-2|TRBJ2-1
TGTGCCAGCAGCTTATGGCGGGGAAGCTCCTACAATGAGCAGTTCTTC
CASSLWRGSSYNEQFF
>TRBD1|many|TRBV12-3/TRBV12-4|TRBJ2-1
TGTGCCAGCAGAGGGACAGGCTCCTACAATGAGCAGTTCTTC
CASRGTGSYNEQFF
>.|many|TRBV5-1|TRBJ2-1
TGCGCCAGCAGCTTGTTAAGTCAGTACAATGAGCAGTTCTTC
CASSLLSQYNEQFF
>.|.|TRBV12-3/TRBV12-4|TRBJ2-5
TGTGCCAGCAGTCCCATGGGTAGCTTAGAGACCCAGTACTTC
CASSPMGSLETQYF
>.|many|TRBV7-2|TRBJ2-1
TGTGCCAGCAGCTTCTACCTGACCAATGAGCAGTTCTTC
CASSFYLTNEQFF
>.|.|TRBV5-8|TRBJ2-1
TGTGCCAGCAGCTTGGTGCAGGGGAGGAATGAGCAGTTCTTC
CASSLVQGRNEQFF
>.|many|TRBV28|TRBJ2-2
TGTGCCAGCAGTTTTGGTAATATAGCCGGGGAGCTGTTTTTT
CASSFGNIAGELFF
>.|few|TRBV3-1|TRBJ2-2
TGTGCCACCTCCCCACCACACCCTGACACCGGGGAGCTGTTTTTT
CATSPPHPDTGELFF
>.|few|TRBV20-1|TRBJ2-1
TGCAGTGCTAGGCTGCAGGGTCGGTACAATGAGCAGTTCTTC
CSARLQGRYNEQFF
>.|.|TRBV10-3|TRBJ2-5
TGTGCCATCAGTAGGGAGCAAGAGACCCAGTACTTC
CAISREQETQYF
>TRBD2|.|TRBV27|TRBJ2-5
TGTGCCAGCCTTGGGGCGGGAGGGCAAGAGACCCAGTACTTC
CASLGAGGQETQYF
>TRBD2|many|TRBV20-1|TRBJ2-3
TGCAGTGCCCCCGGACTAGCGGGAGTAGATACGCAGTATTTT
CSAPGLAGVDTQYF
>.|few|TRBV7-3|TRBJ2-2
TGTGCCAGCAGCCGACGGCTAGCAGGCACCGGGGAGCTGTTTTTT
CASSRRLAGTGELFF
>.|few|TRBV12-3/TRBV12-4|TRBJ1-2
TGTGCCAGCAGCTTTGCTGGGGGCAGGAAAACTTCTAACTATGGCTACACCTTC
CASSFAGGRKTSNYGYTF
>TRBD2|.|TRBV28|TRBJ2-7
TGTGCCAACCGAGCGGGACGTTTGGGCGAGCAGTACTTC
CANRAGRLGEQYF
>.|.|TRBV7-2|TRBJ2-5
TGTGCCAGCAGCCTCATCGGCGGAGGGGGGGAGACCCAGTACTTC
CASSLIGGGGETQYF
>.|.|TRBV6-1|TRBJ2-2
TGTGCCAGCAGAGCAGGAGGACAAACTTCCACCGGGGAGCTGTTTTTT
CASRAGGQTSTGELFF
>TRBD1|.|TRBV6-5|TRBJ1-5
TGTGCCAGCAGTTACTCCGGACAGGGAGGCAATCAGCCCCAGCATTTT
CASSYSGQGGNQPQHF
>.|.|TRBV10-3|TRBJ1-3
TGTGCCATCAGTGAGCCCCCGGGGGCACAAGGAAACACCATATATTTT
CAISEPPGAQGNTIYF
>.|.|TRBV7-2|TRBJ1-2
TGTGCCAGCAGCTTAACGGATCAGATCTATGGCTACACCTTC
CASSLTDQIYGYTF
>TRBD2|.|TRBV5-1|TRBJ2-1
TGCGCCAGCAGCCCCCGGGAGGAATTCAATGAGCAGTTCTTC
CASSPREEFNEQFF
>TRBD1|.|TRBV20-1|TRBJ2-7
TGCAGTGCTAGACAGGACAGGGGGGTATCCTACGAGCAGTACTTC
CSARQDRGVSYEQYF
>.|.|TRBV4-1|TRBJ2-7
TGCGCCAGCAGCCCCCAAGGGGTGGGGGGCATCTACGAGCAGTACTTC
CASSPQGVGGIYEQYF
>TRBD1|many|TRBV20-1|TRBJ2-3
TGCAGTGCTCTCTTCAGGACAGGGACAGATACGCAGTATTTT
CSALFRTGTDTQYF
>.|.|TRBV20-1|TRBJ2-1
TGCAGTGCGGCAGCGACGCCAAGATCCTACAATGAGCAGTTCTTC
CSAAATPRSYNEQFF
>TRBD2|.|TRBV19|TRBJ2-4
TGTGCCAGTAGTTGGACTAGCGGGGTCGGAGCCAAAAACATTCAGTACTTC
CASSWTSGVGAKNIQYF
>.|few|TRBV7-9|TRBJ2-7
TGTGCCAGCAGATGGGTGGGCTCCTACGAGCAGTACTTC
CASRWVGSYEQYF
>TRBD2|many|TRBV7-8|TRBJ2-5
TGTGCCAGCAGCTCTAGGACTAGCCCAGAGACCCAGTACTTC
CASSSRTSPETQYF
>.|.|TRBV30|TRBJ2-7
TGTGCCTGGAGGGAGGTGAACGAGCAGTACTTC
CAWREVNEQYF
>TRBD2|many|TRBV20-1|TRBJ2-1
TGCAGTGCTTCCCTAGCGGGAGGGCTTGGCTATGAGCAGTTCTTC
CSASLAGGLGYEQFF
>TRBD1|.|TRBV20-1|TRBJ2-7
TGCAGTGCTAGCCAAACCCCCGGGACAGCCGCCTACGAGCAGTACTTC
CSASQTPGTAAYEQYF
>.|.|TRBV27|TRBJ1-1
TGTGCCAGCAGTCCCGGCCCAGAAATGAACACTGAAGCTTTCTTT
CASSPGPEMNTEAFF
>.|few|TRBV4-1|TRBJ1-2
TGCGCCAGCAGCCAAGAGGGCCCCGGGACATTGAGCTATGGCTACACCTTC
CASSQEGPGTLSYGYTF
>.|.|TRBV5-6|TRBJ2-3
TGTGCCAGCAGCTTGGACACCGCAATACCTAGCAAAGATACGCAGTATTTT
CASSLDTAIPSKDTQYF
>.|.|TRBV10-2|TRBJ2-5
TGCGCCAGCAGGGATTCGGGGCTGGAGACCCAGTACTTC
CASRDSGLETQYF
>.|many|TRBV20-1|TRBJ2-2
TGCAGTGCTAGAGAGGACAGCGGGACGAACACCGGGGAGCTGTTTTTT
CSAREDSGTNTGELFF
>.|.|TRBV14|TRBJ2-7
TGTGCCAGCAGCCGAGCCAGGGGTTATGTATACGAGCAGTACTTC
CASSRARGYVYEQYF
>.|.|TRBV18|TRBJ2-5
TGTGCCAGCTCACGACAAACCGGGACCCAGTACTTC
CASSRQTGTQYF
>.|.|TRBV5-1|TRBJ1-2
TGCGCCAGCAGGGACAATAACTATGGCTACACCTTC
CASRDNNYGYTF